This T cell receptor beta chain appears in the sequencing data of a study of identical twins' blood T cells. A previously described protocol, modified, built RNA-based TCR cDNA libraries. TCRdb re-derived calls from the 5' RACE reads in MiXCR, one entry per CDR3 protein. The sample comprises a few hundred thousand distinct CDR3 sequences, over 25% of which are singletons, and 6% to 7% rests with the top ten. Findings and caveats of the study: Twins shared more top CDR3 clonotypes than unrelated donors did.

The CDR3 covers 17 residues. Germline V CDR1 and CDR2: MGHRA, YSYEKL. The ends lost 2 bases at V and 2 bases at J; junction bases unmatched: 6. Of note for this clonotype: Its antigen is unknown. The conserved phenylalanine or tryptophan is not found at the CDR3 terminus, so this likely reflects a read error.

This TCR derives from a woman aged 18 to 55 in good health. Sequenced sample: PBMCs. The chain employs TRBV4-1 and TRBJ2-4, with 10 bases lining up with TRBD2. The CDR3 nucleotides read TGCGCCAGCAGCCAACCAACTAGCGGGGTCTCCAAAAACATTCAGTACCTC. As protein: CASSQPTSGVSKNIQYL.